This passage covers 6 T cell receptor beta chains from one sample sequenced in a study of blood T cell repertoires in COVID-19. Method: immunoSEQ multiplex PCR; TCRdb's copy keeps in-frame clones and lacks some. This table holds around 300,000 clones, 90% found once. The material sequenced was peripheral blood. These receptors were collected from a woman between 40 and 50 years old with COVID-19, enrolled during active disease.

CDR3 sequence (DNA): TGCGCCAGCACGCGGGACAGGGGGTCCGGGGAGCTGTTTTTT. Protein product: CASTRDRGSGELFF. V is TRBV10-2 and J is TRBJ2-2, with 11 bases aligning to TRBD1. Germline CDR1 and CDR2: WSHSY and SAAADI. The V gene end was trimmed by 7 bases and the J gene end by 6 bases; junction bases not matched to a gene: 4. This CDR3 is built from 14 residues.

For the CDR3, the DNA is TGTGCCAGCAGTTTGAGGTCTCGAAACACCATATATTTT. This sequence encodes CASSLRSRNTIYF. The chain carries TRBV28 and TRBJ1-3; D is unclear. The CDR3 sequence is 13 residues long. V was clipped by 3 bases and J by 5 bases, with 8 bases between them. Germline V gene lookup returns CDR1 MDHEN and CDR2 SYDVKM. Looking up the rest from reference TRBV28 and TRBJ1-3 gives the full variable domain: DVKVTQSSRYLVKRTGEKVFLECVQDMDHENMFWYRQDPGLGLRLIYFSYDVKMKEKGDIPEGYSVSREKKERFSLILESASTNQTSMYLCASSLRSRNTIYFGEGSWLTVV.

The genes are TRBV9 and TRBJ2-1; 8 nucleotides line up with TRBD2. The CDR3 is 17 residues long. J gave up 6 bases and V 0 bases, and 11 bases lay outside the gene matches. In germline, CDR1 is SGDLS, CDR2 YYNGEE. CDR3: CASSVATQGTSGNEQFF. Written as DNA, the CDR3 is TGTGCCAGCAGCGTAGCTACCCAAGGGACTAGTGGCAATGAGCAGTTCTTC.

This clone was recorded a few times. The chain is built from TRBV6-5 and TRBJ1-1; the D gene is possibly TRBD1 (5 bases). V was trimmed by 5 bases and J by 1 base, leaving 14 bases between them. The CDR3 totals 15 residues. The germline V gene has CDR1 MNHEY and CDR2 SVGAGI. CDR3 in DNA: TGTGCCAGCAGTCCCTGGACACGAGAGAACACTGAAGCTTTCTTT. It is translated as CASSPWTRENTEAFF.

The V and J genes are TRBV5-1 and TRBJ1-1, with TRBD1 identical over 7 bases. The CDR3 sequence is 14 residues long. From germline, CDR1 is SGHRS and CDR2 YFSETQ. V shed 3 bases, J shed 3 bases, and the junction held 5 bases outside the gene matches. CDR3 DNA: TGCGCCAGCAGCTCGTACGACAGGGACACTGAAGCTTTCTTT. Its translation is CASSSYDRDTEAFF.

This clone was detected only once. The chain couples TRBV29-1 to TRBJ1-1; D gene ambiguous. The germline gives CDR1 SQVTM, CDR2 ANQGSEA. The V end lost 5 bases, the J end lost 4 bases, and 23 bases lay between the germline ends. The CDR3 totals 16 residues. The CDR3 nucleotides read TGCAGCGTTATCGCGCCCGGAAGGGAGTGGGGCACTGAAGCTTTCTTT. Translated, it gives CSVIAPGREWGTEAFF.